This T cell receptor (beta chain) derives from a study of cytomegalovirus exposure and HLA in healthy donors. Only in-frame clones appear in the TCRdb table, and some are missing; sequencing was by immunoSEQ multiplex PCR. The table records 200,000 or so clones, around 87% of them present only once. Points from the study as a whole: 150 or so TCR beta chains were listed as cytomegalovirus-associated.

Worth noting for this clone: No antigen is known for it.

The sequenced material came from PBMCs. The source is a woman between 18 and 30 years old in good health and CMV-seropositive.

CDR3 in DNA: TGTGCCAGCAGCCAAACACCCTCGAGCGGCTATGGCTACACCTTC. This encodes CASSQTPSSGYGYTF. This rearrangement joins TRBV7-3 to TRBJ1-2; D is uncertain. The length of the CDR3 is 15 residues. Germline V gives CDR1 SGHTA, CDR2 FQGTGA. Between the trimmed V and J ends, which lost 5 bases and 4 bases, there was a span of 17 bases.